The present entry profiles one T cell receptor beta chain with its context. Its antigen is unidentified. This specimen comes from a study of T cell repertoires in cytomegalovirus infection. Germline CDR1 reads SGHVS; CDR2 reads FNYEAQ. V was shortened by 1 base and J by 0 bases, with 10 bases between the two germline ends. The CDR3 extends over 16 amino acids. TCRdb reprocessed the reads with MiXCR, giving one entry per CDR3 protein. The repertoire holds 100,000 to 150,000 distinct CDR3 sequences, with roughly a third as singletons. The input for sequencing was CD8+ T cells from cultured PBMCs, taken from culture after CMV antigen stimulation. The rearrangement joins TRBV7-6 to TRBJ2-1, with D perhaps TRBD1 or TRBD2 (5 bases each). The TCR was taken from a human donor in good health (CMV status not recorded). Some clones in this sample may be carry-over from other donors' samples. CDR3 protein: CASSLEPGSSYNEQFF. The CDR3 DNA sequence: TGTGCCAGCAGCTTAGAGCCAGGGAGCTCCTACAATGAGCAGTTCTTC.